This TCR beta chain was captured by sequencing in a study of cytomegalovirus exposure and HLA in healthy donors. V lost 2 bases to trimming and J lost 4 bases; unmatched junction nucleotides: 4. CDR3 length: 16 amino acids. Germline CDR1 and CDR2: LNHDA and SQIVND (reference sequence). The PCR made use of 60 Vbeta and 13 Jbeta primers. Generated by immunoSEQ multiplex PCR, the TCRdb table keeps only in-frame clones and is missing some. The data contain 70,000 to 95,000 clones, around 80% of them seen just once; the ten biggest clones take up 0.8% to 1.1%. The clonotype comes from a male donor in good health and CMV-seronegative. Material: PBMCs. The rearrangement uses TRBV19 and TRBJ1-5; TRBD1 aligns across 11 bases. CDR3 DNA sequence: TGTGCCAGTAGTATAACGGGACAGGGGGGAAATCAGCCCCAGCATTTT. Translated: CASSITGQGGNQPQHF.